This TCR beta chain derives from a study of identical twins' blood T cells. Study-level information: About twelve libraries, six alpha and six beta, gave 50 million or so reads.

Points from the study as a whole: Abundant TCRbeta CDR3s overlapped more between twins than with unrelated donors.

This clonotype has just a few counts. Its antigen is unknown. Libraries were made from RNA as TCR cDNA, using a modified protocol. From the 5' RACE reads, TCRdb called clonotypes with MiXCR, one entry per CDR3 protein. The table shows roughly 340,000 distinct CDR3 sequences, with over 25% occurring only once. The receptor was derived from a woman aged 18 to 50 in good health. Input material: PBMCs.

DNA of the CDR3: TGTGCCAGTAGCCTCGGGACAGTAAGCAATCAGCCCCAGCATTTT. The encoded protein is CASSLGTVSNQPQHF. V usage is TRBV19 and J usage is TRBJ1-5; 7 positions agree with TRBD1. In germline, CDR1 is LNHDA, CDR2 SQIVND (reference sequence). This CDR3 spans 15 amino acids. Unmatched junction bases numbered 6, after V lost 6 bases and J lost 1 base. Full variable domain (missing parts from reference TRBV19 and TRBJ1-5): DGGITQSPKYLFRKEGQNVTLSCEQNLNHDAMYWYRQDPGQGLRLIYYSQIVNDFQKGDIAEGYSVSREKKESFPLTVTSAQKNPTAFYLCASSLGTVSNQPQHFGDGTRLSIL.